This T cell receptor (beta chain) appears in the sequencing data of a study of control samples from healthy donors and cancer patients. The protocol was immunoSEQ multiplex PCR, while the TCRdb copy is restricted to in-frame clones and leaves out a portion. The profile shows 110,000 to 150,000 clones, about nine tenths of them singletons. The CDR3 extends over 14 amino acids. The gene calls are TRBV21-1 and TRBJ1-2. TRBV21-1 is a documented pseudogene. Sequencing used blood. This TCR was sampled from a man younger than 45 in good health. The DNA of the CDR3 is TGTGCCAGCAGCAAAGGGGGAAACTTATATGGCTACACCTTC. Its protein product is CASSKGGNLYGYTF.